One sample yielded the 2 T cell receptor beta chains listed below, sequenced in a study of graft-versus-host responses after intestinal transplantation (dated by TCRdb to about 2021). Interpreted using the paper, the time point label stands for: cells obtained before transplantation from donor or recipient. The library relied on the immunoSEQ multiplex PCR assay. TCRdb mirrors the immuneACCESS table, restricted to in-frame sequences. Some clones are absent from its copies; in checked studies, under half trace to an unresolved V gene, and the reason for the others is unknown. The sample table contains fewer than 95,000 clones; only one count was recorded for 85% to 95% of them. The ten biggest clones cover roughly 0.4% of the sample. Their antigens remain unidentified. Sequences were derived from unstimulated CD8+ T cells sorted from spleen or lymph node cells, sampled before transplant. All receptors derive from a human donor who was the organ donor for an intestinal transplant.

The rearrangement uses TRBV4-2 and TRBJ2-7; TRBD1 matches 10 bases. Germline V gene data show CDR1 as LGHNA and CDR2 as YNFKEQ. The CDR3 sequence is 16 residues long. The trim removed 2 bases at V and 3 bases at J, leaving 7 bases unmatched. DNA of the CDR3: TGTGCCAGCAGCCAAAGGGACAGGGGCGCGATCTACGAGCAGTACTTC. This codes for CASSQRDRGAIYEQYF.

A few counts support this clone. This chain joins TRBV10-3 and TRBJ1-1, with D maybe TRBD1 (6 bases). The V gene lost 6 bases and the J gene lost 8 bases, with 19 bases spanning the gap. The germline CDR1 and CDR2 sequences are ENHRY and SYGVKD. The CDR3 has 14 residues. CDR3 sequence reads: CAISPSTGNEEAFF. The DNA of the CDR3 is TGTGCCATCAGCCCGTCCACAGGGAACGAGGAAGCTTTCTTT.